This note documents a single T cell receptor beta chain sequence. No antigen is known for it. This sample stems from a study of cytomegalovirus exposure and HLA in healthy donors. General study points: Data from an earlier analysis indicated that most TCR beta V segments were productive either about 90% or about 30% of the time. Analyses of presence and absence presupposed an approximately uniform sequencing depth across donors. When the data were analyzed later, several of the most significant clusters appeared to be linked to common viral pathogens. Some V segments (TRBV6-2 and TRBV6-3 among them) were excluded as indistinguishable.

Amplification used 60 Vbeta primers and 13 Jbeta primers. Sequencing was performed with immunoSEQ multiplex PCR; in TCRdb, only in-frame clones are kept and a portion is missing. The repertoire includes 150,000 to 200,000 clones, less than 80% of them detected once, and approximately 0.73% sits in the top ten. Germline CDR1 and CDR2: MDHEN and SYDVKM. The CDR3 runs 16 residues. J gave up 7 bases and V 7 bases, and 12 bases lay outside the gene matches. Sequencing was performed on PBMCs. This receptor was identified in a woman between 35 and 50 years old in good health and CMV-seronegative. V usage is TRBV28 and J usage is TRBJ2-7; 14 bases fit TRBD2. Written as DNA, the CDR3 is TGTGCCAGCAATAGACCGGGACTAGCGGGAGCCCGGGAGCAGTACTTC. Translation gives CASNRPGLAGAREQYF.